This TCR beta chain was sequenced in a study of blood T cell repertoires in COVID-19 (TCRdb year 2020). Background on the whole study: The collaborator samples originated in the United States, Italy and Spain and spanned the acute and convalescent phases of COVID-19. The prospective study material was composed of cDNA or gDNA derived from T cells, B-cell-depleted T cells, or PBMCs. Deeply sampled blood TCRbeta repertoires from subjects exposed to, actively infected with, or recovered from COVID-19 were included in the dataset. The repertoires were made available in a free public database intended to serve as a resource for research on the immune response to SARS-CoV-2. The samples were drawn from two sources: the first 160 participants of the ongoing ImmuneRACE study, and 950 to 1,500 subjects contributed by 6 global collaborators. Nearly every sample came with metadata listing a de-identified subject ID, COVID-19 status, age in years and sex. HLA class I and class II types, where available, came from metadata supplied by the sample provider rather than from assay-based typing.

The immunoSEQ Assay, a bias-controlled multiplex PCR, was used to amplify TCRbeta CDR3 regions from genomic DNA. On the study's bioinformatics: The number of nucleated cells in each sample was estimated by amplification of reference gene primers within the assay. To quantify the absolute abundance of each unique TCRbeta CDR3 rearrangement, sequence reads were collapsed and filtered. For each sample, productive Simpson clonality was calculated as the square root of Simpson's diversity index over productive rearrangements. Here the immuneACCESS table is served through TCRdb, limited to in-frame sequences with V and J called. Missing clones are a known gap in these copies; in checked studies unresolved V genes cover under half, and the rest lacks a known reason. D and trimming were read from the DNA, whereas the V and J calls and clone size are those reported in that table. The sample contains some 250,000 clones, around 83% of them found a single time. The ten most abundant clones make up 4.5% to 7% of the sample.

As encoded in the germline V gene, CDR1 is SGDLS while CDR2 is YYNGEE. V lost 3 bases and J lost 5 bases; the stretch between them is 11 bases long. The CDR3 starts with the cysteine, ends with the phenylalanine, and has 13 residues. The DNA shown is the 39-base CDR3, in frame from base 1. What the study reported, not specific to this receptor: How much clinical and demographic metadata was included differed by source and by participant, and the metadata was provided uncurated.

The collaborating institutions used their own protocols to collect whole blood in K2EDTA tubes. Collaborator samples were shipped for TCRbeta analysis as frozen whole blood, isolated PBMCs, or DNA extracted from either sample type. About this clone itself: Which antigen it targets is not known. The record has no base qualities; no much larger clone is one base away.

The sequence was collected from a man older than 75 with acute or convalescent COVID-19. The rearrangement combines TRBV9 with TRBJ2-5; 6 matching bases give a weak D call of TRBD1. Sequencing was carried out using peripheral blood. In nucleotides, the sequence is TGTGCCAGCAGCGGGGGGCCCGGGGAGACCCAGTACTTC. It translates as CASSGGPGETQYF.